This T cell receptor (beta chain) was retrieved from a study of cytomegalovirus exposure and HLA in healthy donors. Study-level points and caveats: Researchers counted roughly 150 TCR beta chains as cytomegalovirus-associated. The productive fraction for most TCR beta V segments was about 90% or about 30% in an earlier analysis.

J lost 2 bases, V lost 7 bases, and 9 bases had no gene match. Looked up from germline, CDR1 is SNHLY and CDR2 is FYNNEI. This CDR3 spans 15 amino acids. The PCR used 60 Vbeta and 13 Jbeta primers. Measured with immunoSEQ multiplex PCR; TCRdb has only the in-frame clones, and not every one. The table lists some 76,000 clones, with about 0.83% in the top ten. Details on this clone: As yet, its antigen is unknown.

The chain has TRBV2 and TRBJ2-7; 9 bases map to TRBD2. Sequencing was performed on PBMCs. This sequence originates from a boy aged 5-17 years in good health and CMV-seronegative. The CDR3 bases are TGTGCCAGCAAGACTAGCGGAGCTGGTGCCTACGAGCAGTACTTC. It is translated as CASKTSGAGAYEQYF.